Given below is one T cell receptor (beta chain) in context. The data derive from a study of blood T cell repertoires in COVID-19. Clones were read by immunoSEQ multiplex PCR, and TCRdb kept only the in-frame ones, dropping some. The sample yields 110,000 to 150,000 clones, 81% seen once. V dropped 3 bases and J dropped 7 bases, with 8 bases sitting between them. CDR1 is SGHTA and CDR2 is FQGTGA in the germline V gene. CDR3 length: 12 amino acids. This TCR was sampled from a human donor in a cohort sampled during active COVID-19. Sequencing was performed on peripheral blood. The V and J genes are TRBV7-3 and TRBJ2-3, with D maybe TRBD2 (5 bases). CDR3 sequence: CASSLSGNTQYF. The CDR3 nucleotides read TGTGCCAGCAGCTTGTCCGGGAATACGCAGTATTTT.